Following are 7 T cell receptor beta chains from one sample sequenced in a study of regulatory T cells in long-lasting Graves disease. Combining iRepertoire HTBI primers with Arm-PCR of CDR3 regions, the authors built TCR beta libraries. TCRdb reanalysed the multiplex PCR reads using MiXCR and keeps one entry per CDR3 protein. The sample includes 680,000 or so distinct CDR3 sequences, under 20% of them seen just once. Documented time point: newly diagnosed GD, antithyroid drugs for less than 3 months. The TCR library used RNA extracted from PBMCs. In addition, the sample was reused for a study of T cells in Graves' hyperthyroidism and ophthalmopathy.

Material: peripheral blood mononuclear cells (PBMCs), obtained at new diagnosis, from a patient treated with antithyroid drugs. All receptors come from a young woman with Graves disease.

This clonotype was counted at least ten times. The chain has TRBV30 and TRBJ2-5, with D possibly TRBD2 on 6 matching bases. The CDR3 is 12 amino acids. Germline values: CDR1 GTSNPN, CDR2 SVGIG (reference sequence). V shed 5 bases and J shed 3 bases, with 10 bases lying between them. The CDR3 coding sequence is TGTGCCTGGGGTCCTAGCGAAGAGACCCAGTACTTC. Translating it yields CAWGPSEETQYF. The full variable domain, its missing parts supplied by reference TRBV30 and TRBJ2-5, is SQTIHQWPATLVQPVGSPLSLECTVEGTSNPNLYWYRQAAGRGLQLLFYSVGIGQISSEVPQNLSASRPQDRQFILSSKKLLLSDSGFYLCAWGPSEETQYFGPGTRLLVL.

In its sample, this clonotype was seen many times. The gene calls are TRBV6-2 or TRBV6-3 and TRBJ2-1; 8 bases match TRBD2. Germline trimming cut 6 bases from V and 7 bases from J; bases unmatched to any gene: 8. The germline gives CDR1 MNHEY, CDR2 SVGEGT. The CDR3 loop spans 14 amino acids. CDR3 DNA: TGTGCCAGCAGAGATAGCGGGAAGGCTAATGAGCAGTTCTTC. Its protein is CASRDSGKANEQFF.

This clonotype came up many times. The J gene is TRBJ2-7, the V gene TRBV7-6; D might be TRBD1 (5 bases). The CDR3 has 16 residues. V dropped 1 base and J dropped 0 bases, with 13 bases sitting between them. Germline loops: CDR1 SGHVS, CDR2 FNYEAQ. CDR3 sequence (DNA): TGTGCCAGCAGCTTAGGGTCAGGACAAAGCTCCTACGAGCAGTACTTC. Translation gives CASSLGSGQSSYEQYF.

Remarks on this clonotype: This clone may be a read error of a much larger clone one base away. The chain combines TRBV6-1 with TRBJ2-3; D not certain. V lost 10 bases and J lost 4, with 21 bases in between. From germline, CDR1 is MNHNS and CDR2 SASEGT. The CDR3 spans 15 residues. The CDR3 bases are TGTGCCACTGCGACCGAAGTGTGGGTCGCAGATACGCAGTATTTT. Translation: CATATEVWVADTQYF.

The chain recombines TRBV5-1 with TRBJ2-3; 9 bases fit TRBD2. The J call may be faulty, since TRBJ2-1 better matches the DNA end. Germline CDR1 reads SGHRS; CDR2 reads YFSETQ. The CDR3 covers 15 residues. The CDR3 nucleotides are TGCGCCAGCAGCGCAGTAGCGGGAGACTACAATGAGCAGTTCTTC. Its translation is CASSAVAGDYNEQFF.

This clonotype was counted many times. The chain links TRBV24-1 to TRBJ2-3, with D maybe TRBD1 (5 bases). Germline V lookup: CDR1 KGHDR, CDR2 SFDVKD. The V end was cut by 4 bases, the J end by 7 bases, with 17 bases between. The CDR3 length is 15 residues. As DNA, the CDR3 is TGTGCCACCAGTGACCGGCCAGGGCGTCAGCATACGCAGTATTTT. This encodes CATSDRPGRQHTQYF.

This sequence joins TRBV7-6 and TRBJ2-3, with TRBD1 identical over 9 bases. V dropped 5 bases and J dropped 7; count of bases not matched to a gene: 4. Germline V gives CDR1 SGHVS, CDR2 FNYEAQ. This CDR3 spans 13 amino acids. The chain's CDR3 is CASSRDRVNTQYF. The CDR3 DNA sequence: TGTGCCAGCAGCAGGGACAGGGTAAATACGCAGTATTTT.